The T cell receptor beta chain described here comes from a study of blood T cell repertoires in COVID-19 (dated by TCRdb to 2020 to 2022). For the wider study: Collaborator samples came from the United States, Italy and Spain and covered acute and convalescent phases of COVID-19. The prospective study material was composed of cDNA or gDNA derived from T cells, B-cell-depleted T cells, or PBMCs. Deeply sampled blood TCRbeta repertoires from subjects exposed to, actively infected with, or recovered from COVID-19 were included in the dataset. The repertoires were released in a freely available public database intended as a resource for research on the immune response to SARS-CoV-2. Where available, HLA class I and class II types were taken from metadata supplied by the sample provider and were not determined by assay-based typing. Nearly every sample came with metadata listing a de-identified subject ID, COVID-19 status, age in years and sex. Samples were obtained from the ongoing ImmuneRACE study (first 160 participants) and from some 1,300 subjects provided by 6 global collaborators. The study at large found these results: The quantity of clinical and demographic metadata differed by source and by participant and was supplied without curation.

The immunoSEQ Assay, a bias-controlled multiplex PCR, was used to amplify TCRbeta CDR3 regions from genomic DNA. Under the source paper's analysis protocol: The number of nucleated cells in each sample was estimated by amplification of reference gene primers within the assay. To quantify the absolute abundance of each unique TCRbeta CDR3 rearrangement, sequence reads were collapsed and filtered. For each sample, productive Simpson clonality was calculated by taking the square root of Simpson's diversity index across productive rearrangements. TCRdb took over this immuneACCESS table, retaining in-frame rearrangements with V and J assigned. Such tables are incomplete; in checked studies, under half of the missing clones stem from an unresolved V gene, and the remainder is unexplained. For V, J and clone size, that table is used; D and trimming come from the DNA. The sample table records about 440,000 clones; around 88% of these occur just once. The ten largest make up 10% to 15% of the sample.

One collaborating source in Seattle enrolled patients during active infection and followed them longitudinally through the course of disease. Collaborating institutions collected whole blood in K2EDTA tubes following their own protocols. For TCRbeta analysis, collaborators shipped samples as frozen whole blood, isolated PBMCs, or DNA extracted from either of those sample types. According to the germline V gene, CDR1 reads SGHRS and CDR2 reads YFSETQ. The CDR3 runs 13 residues from the cysteine to the phenylalanine. Only the CDR3 portion is preserved as DNA: 39 bases, with reading frame beginning at the first base. The junction carries 8 bases between V and J, which are trimmed by 3 bases and 2 bases respectively. A note on this clone: What this receptor recognizes is not known. No base quality information exists; no much larger clone differs at one position.

This sequence was found in a woman in her forties or fifties with COVID-19, enrolled during active disease. This sequence uses TRBV5-1 and TRBJ2-5; D gene: possibly TRBD1, on 5 matching bases. Sequences were obtained from peripheral blood. DNA sequence: TGCGCCAGCAGCTCCCAGGGACAAGAGACCCAGTACTTC. This codes for CASSSQGQETQYF.